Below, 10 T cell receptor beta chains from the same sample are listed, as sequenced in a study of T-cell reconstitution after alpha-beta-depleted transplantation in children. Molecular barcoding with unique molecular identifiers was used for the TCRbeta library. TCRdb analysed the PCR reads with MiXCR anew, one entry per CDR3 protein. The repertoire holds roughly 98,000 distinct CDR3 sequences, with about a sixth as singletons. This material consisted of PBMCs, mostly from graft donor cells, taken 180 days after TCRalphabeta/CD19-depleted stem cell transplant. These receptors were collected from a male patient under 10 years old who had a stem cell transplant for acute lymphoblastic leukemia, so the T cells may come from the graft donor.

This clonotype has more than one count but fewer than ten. CDR3 sequence (DNA): TGTGCCAGCAGCTTCTCCGGGGCAGGGGAGACCCAGTACTTC. Translation gives CASSFSGAGETQYF. V usage is TRBV7-2 and J usage is TRBJ2-5; D may match TRBD1 or TRBD2 (5 bases each). V lost 3 bases and J 5 bases, leaving 13 bases between the germline ends. Germline V gives CDR1 SGHTA, CDR2 FQGNSA. This CDR3 has 14 residues.

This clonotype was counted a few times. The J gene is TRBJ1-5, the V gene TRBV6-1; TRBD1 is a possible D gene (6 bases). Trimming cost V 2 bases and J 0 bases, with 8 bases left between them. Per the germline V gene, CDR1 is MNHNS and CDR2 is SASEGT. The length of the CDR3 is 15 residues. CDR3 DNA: TGTGCCAGCAGTGAATGGACAGATAGCAATCAGCCCCAGCATTTT. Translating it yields CASSEWTDSNQPQHF.

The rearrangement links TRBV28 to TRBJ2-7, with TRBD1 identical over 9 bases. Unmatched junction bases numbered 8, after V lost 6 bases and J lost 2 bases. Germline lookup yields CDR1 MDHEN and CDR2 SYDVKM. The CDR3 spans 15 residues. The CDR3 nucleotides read TGTGCCAGCAGATCCGGGACAGGGTTACCCTACGAGCAGTACTTC. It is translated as CASRSGTGLPYEQYF.

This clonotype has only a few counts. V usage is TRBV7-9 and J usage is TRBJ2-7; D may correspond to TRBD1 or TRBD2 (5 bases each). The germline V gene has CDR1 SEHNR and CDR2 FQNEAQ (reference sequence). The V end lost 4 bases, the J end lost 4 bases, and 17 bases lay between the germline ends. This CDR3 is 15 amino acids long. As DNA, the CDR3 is TGTGCCAGCAGCTCTCCAGGGACCCTAGGTTACGAGCAGTACTTC. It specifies CASSSPGTLGYEQYF.

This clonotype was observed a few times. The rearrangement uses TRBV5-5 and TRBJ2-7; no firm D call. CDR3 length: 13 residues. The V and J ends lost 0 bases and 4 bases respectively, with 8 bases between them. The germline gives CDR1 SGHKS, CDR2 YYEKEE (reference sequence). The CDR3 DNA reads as TGTGCCAGCAGCTTGGCCTGGGAATACGAGCAGTACTTC. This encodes CASSLAWEYEQYF.

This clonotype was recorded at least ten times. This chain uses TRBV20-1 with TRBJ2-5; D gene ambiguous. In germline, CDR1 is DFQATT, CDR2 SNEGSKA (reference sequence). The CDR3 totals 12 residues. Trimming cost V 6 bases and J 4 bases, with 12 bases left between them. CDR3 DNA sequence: TGCAGTGCCCCCACCACACGAGAGACCCAGTACTTC. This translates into CSAPTTRETQYF.

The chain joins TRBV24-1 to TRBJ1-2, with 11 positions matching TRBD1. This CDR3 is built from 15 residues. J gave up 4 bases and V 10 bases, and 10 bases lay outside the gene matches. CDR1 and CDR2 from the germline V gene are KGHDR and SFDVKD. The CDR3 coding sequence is TGTGCCACTTTAACCGGGACAGGGGGTCTCTATGGCTACACCTTC. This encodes CATLTGTGGLYGYTF.

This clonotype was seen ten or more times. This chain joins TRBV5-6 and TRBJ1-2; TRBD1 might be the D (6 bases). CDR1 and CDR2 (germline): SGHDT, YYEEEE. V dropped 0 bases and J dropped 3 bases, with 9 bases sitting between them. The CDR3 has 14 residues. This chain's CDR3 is CASSLDRVDYGYTF. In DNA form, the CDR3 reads TGTGCCAGCAGCTTGGACAGGGTCGACTATGGCTACACCTTC.

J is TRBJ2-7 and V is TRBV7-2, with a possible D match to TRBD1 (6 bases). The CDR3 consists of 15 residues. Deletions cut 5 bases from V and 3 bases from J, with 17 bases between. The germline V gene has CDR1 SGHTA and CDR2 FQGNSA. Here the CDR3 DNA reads TGTGCCAGCAGCGTAGTTGGGGACACGGGCTACGAGCAGTACTTC. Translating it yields CASSVVGDTGYEQYF. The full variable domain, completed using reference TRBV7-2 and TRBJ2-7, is GAGVSQSPSNKVTEKGKDVELRCDPISGHTALYWYRQSLGQGLEFLIYFQGNSAPDKSGLPSDRFSAERTGGSVSTLTIQRTQQEDSAVYLCASSVVGDTGYEQYFGPGTRLTVT.

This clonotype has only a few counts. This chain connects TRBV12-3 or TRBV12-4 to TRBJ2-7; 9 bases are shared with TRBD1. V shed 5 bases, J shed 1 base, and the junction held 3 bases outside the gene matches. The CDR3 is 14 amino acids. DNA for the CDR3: TGTGCCAGCAGTCGTGGGACAGGGTCCTACGAGCAGTACTTC. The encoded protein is CASSRGTGSYEQYF.